The clone carrying this T cell receptor beta chain was picked up many times. Its specificity is unknown. The data belong to a study of early T cells in non-severe SARS-CoV-2 infection. The wider study: Chains stayed unpaired after sequencing of bulk RNA from unsorted whole blood.

The library protocol tagged individual cDNA molecules with unique molecular identifiers. One entry per CDR3 protein, called by TCRdb with MiXCR from the 5' RACE reads. Among about 63,000 distinct CDR3 sequences listed, approximately 13% were seen once. Trimming removed 4 bases at V and 4 bases at J, with 15 bases between. Germline V CDR1 and CDR2: SGHRS, YFSETQ. This CDR3 comprises 14 residues. Study results and caveats: Private and CD4 specificities were missed by VDJdb matching, skewed to anti-spike CD8.

The sequence derives from an adult who was a healthcare worker with PCR-confirmed SARS-CoV-2 infection or an uninfected control (not recorded which). The sequencing input was whole blood. The chain recombines TRBV5-1 with TRBJ2-7; tentatively, D is TRBD1 (5 bases). The CDR3 nucleotides are TGCGCCAGCAGCGATACAGGAGTTTCGTACGAGCAGTACTTC. It specifies CASSDTGVSYEQYF.